This T cell receptor (beta chain) was identified during a study of control samples from healthy donors and cancer patients (TCRdb year 2020). Library preparation was by the immunoSEQ multiplex PCR assay. The source is immuneACCESS, and TCRdb retained only in-frame sequences with V and J called. Part of the clones is not carried over; for the studies checked, unresolved V genes explain less than half of this, and the remainder is unexplained. This sample gives some 130,000 clones in total; 80% to 95% of them show up just once. Clones ranked in the top ten supply about 11% of the sample. Its CDR3 holds 12 amino acids, cysteine through phenylalanine. Of all the DNA, just the CDR3 is kept, 36 bases in frame from base 1. CDR1 and CDR2 (MNHEY, SVGEGT) derive from the germline V gene. V is shortened by 3 bases, J by 7 bases, and the region joining them spans 9 bases. In the case of this clone: Its antigen has not been determined. No qualities accompany the bases; no much larger clone lies one base away.

Sequenced: blood. This receptor was taken from a man aged 25 to 40 in good health. This chain joins TRBV6-2 or TRBV6-3 to TRBJ2-5, and perhaps TRBD1 as D gene, on 5 matching bases. The CDR3 sequence is CASSYPQGTQYF. The sequenced DNA: TGTGCCAGCAGTTATCCTCAGGGGACCCAGTACTTC.